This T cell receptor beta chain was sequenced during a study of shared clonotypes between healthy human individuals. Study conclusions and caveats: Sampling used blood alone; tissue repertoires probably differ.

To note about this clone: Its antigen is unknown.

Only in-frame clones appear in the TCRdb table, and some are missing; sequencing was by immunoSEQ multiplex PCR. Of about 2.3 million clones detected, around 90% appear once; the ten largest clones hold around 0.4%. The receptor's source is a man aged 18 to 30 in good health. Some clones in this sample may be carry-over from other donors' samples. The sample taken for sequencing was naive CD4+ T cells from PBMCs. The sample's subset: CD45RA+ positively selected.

CDR3 bases: TGCGCCAGCAGCCGCCACGGGACAGAGTTGACTGAAGCTTTCTTT. Translation gives CASSRHGTELTEAFF. The V call is TRBV4-3, the J call TRBJ1-1; 7 bases are shared with TRBD1. Per the germline V gene, CDR1 is LGHNA and CDR2 is YSLEER. The ends lost 4 bases at V and 5 bases at J; junction bases unmatched: 10. The CDR3 is made up of 15 amino acids.